These 30 T cell receptor beta chains were sequenced from one sample in a study of Ad26.COV2.S vaccination and SARS-CoV-2 variants. Sample treatment: roughly 19 received Ad26.COV2.S at low or high dose, single or two shots; about five received placebo; per-sample allocation not given. Material that was analyzed had been drawn on day 63 after the first vaccine or placebo injection. Sequencing used immunoSEQ multiplex PCR; TCRdb keeps in-frame clones, though not all of them. The sample lists a few hundred thousand clones; roughly 88% were seen once. The sample consisted of peripheral blood, taken in a trial of Ad26.COV2.S vaccine versus placebo. The receptors come from a person aged 18-65 years who received the Ad26.COV2.S COVID-19 vaccine or a placebo.

The chain couples TRBV4-2 to TRBJ2-5; no clear D. CDR1 and CDR2 (germline): LGHNA, YNFKEQ. Trimming stripped 0 bases from V and 5 bases from J, with 19 bases between. This CDR3 contains 17 residues. The CDR3 nucleotides are TGTGCCAGCAGCCAAGATTTGGCAGGATCCCTACGGGAGACCCAGTACTTC. Amino acid sequence: CASSQDLAGSLRETQYF.

The rearrangement links TRBV19 to TRBJ2-6; possible D gene TRBD1, 6 bases. Germline V gene sequence: CDR1 LNHDA, CDR2 SQIVND (reference sequence). V gave up 8 bases and J gave up 0 bases, with 17 bases separating them. The CDR3 runs to 17 residues. The CDR3: CASLEQGRGSGANVLTF. The CDR3 DNA follows: TGTGCCAGTCTAGAACAGGGCCGGGGCTCTGGGGCCAACGTCCTGACTTTC.

The chain has TRBV7-8 and TRBJ2-1; 7 bases are a match to TRBD2. Germline CDR1 SGHVS, CDR2 FQNEAQ. With V trimmed by 5 bases and J by 9 bases, 10 bases remained unmatched. The CDR3 loop spans 14 amino acids. Written as DNA, the CDR3 is TGTGCCAGCAGCCCTCTGAAAAGCGGGGTTGAGCAGTTCTTC. Translation gives CASSPLKSGVEQFF.

The V and J genes are TRBV18 and TRBJ2-2; no reliable D call. The CDR3 covers 15 residues. V was shortened by 3 bases and J by 1 base, with 9 bases between the two germline ends. From germline, CDR1 is KGHSH and CDR2 LQKENI. In DNA, the CDR3 is TGTGCCAGCTCACCGGGCCAGCTGAACACCGGGGAGCTGTTTTTT. Protein: CASSPGQLNTGELFF.

This clone was detected once. The genes are TRBV4-1 and TRBJ1-5; possible D gene TRBD1, 6 bases. The germline V gene encodes CDR1 MGHRA and CDR2 YSYEKL. This CDR3 spans 15 amino acids. With 0 bases removed from V and 7 bases from J, the gap between germline ends came to 13 bases. The CDR3 bases are TGCGCCAGCAGCCAAGACCCAGGGACAATACAGCCCCAGCATTTT. It is translated as CASSQDPGTIQPQHF.

The chain has TRBV19 and TRBJ1-1; D is possibly TRBD1 (6 bases). Germline CDR1 LNHDA, CDR2 SQIVND (reference sequence). Trimming stripped 6 bases from V and 3 bases from J, with 11 bases between. The CDR3 is 13 amino acids. The CDR3 bases are TGTGCCAGTAGGGCAGGACAGTACACTGAAGCTTTCTTT. Translation gives CASRAGQYTEAFF.

The CDR3 protein is CASSRPIYREGNTEAFF. For the CDR3, the DNA is TGTGCCAGTAGTCGCCCGATTTACAGGGAGGGGAACACTGAAGCTTTCTTT. The chain recombines TRBV19 with TRBJ1-1; D perhaps matches TRBD1 (6 bases). This CDR3 is 17 amino acids long. The V gene's germline CDR1 is LNHDA and CDR2 SQIVND (reference sequence). V lost 5 bases, J lost 1 base, and 20 bases lay in between.

Comments on this clone: Sequence at one end of the junction differs from germline and may be a read error. The chain employs TRBV13 and TRBJ2-2; 9 bases line up with TRBD2. Per the germline V gene, CDR1 is PRHDT and CDR2 is FYEKMQ (reference sequence). The CDR3 contains 15 residues. CDR3 bases: TGTGCCAGCAGTTTAGCGGGGGACAACACCGGGGAGCTGTTTTTT. Translating it yields CASSLAGDNTGELFF.

The CDR3 sequence is CASGAQNHGYTF. The CDR3 DNA is TGTGCCAGCGGGGCACAGAACCATGGCTACACCTTC. This chain joins TRBV2 and TRBJ1-2, with D perhaps matching TRBD1 (5 bases). V was pared by 8 bases and J by 6 bases, with 13 bases between. This CDR3 region has 12 residues. Germline V gene data show CDR1 as SNHLY and CDR2 as FYNNEI. Drawing the rest from reference TRBV2 and TRBJ1-2, the complete variable domain is EPEVTQTPSHQVTQMGQEVILRCVPISNHLYFYWYRQILGQKVEFLVSFYNNEISEKSEIFDDQFSVERPDGSNFTLKIRSTKLEDSAMYFCASGAQNHGYTFGSGTRLTVV.

The table lists this clone with a few counts. The V and J genes are TRBV10-3 and TRBJ1-1; 9 bases align to TRBD1. The CDR3 totals 15 residues. Germline V CDR1 and CDR2: ENHRY, SYGVKD. V dropped 6 bases and J dropped 5; count of bases not matched to a gene: 10. CDR3 nucleotide sequence: TGTGCCATCAGAACAGGGGGCGCGGTTAGTACTGAAGCTTTCTTT. Amino acids: CAIRTGGAVSTEAFF.

The chain is built from TRBV7-7 and TRBJ2-1; 7 nucleotides match TRBD2. J gave up 5 bases and V 1 base, and 5 bases lay outside the gene matches. Germline CDR1 is SSHAT and CDR2 is FNYEAQ (reference sequence). The CDR3 extends over 15 amino acids. The CDR3 sequence: CASSLGLAAHNEQFF. CDR3 coding DNA: TGTGCCAGCAGCTTAGGTCTAGCGGCCCACAATGAGCAGTTCTTC.

The chain joins TRBV15 to TRBJ2-3, with 10 bases matching TRBD2. The CDR3 spans 21 residues. J lost 1 base, V lost 3 bases, and 19 bases had no gene match. CDR1 LNHNV and CDR2 YYDKDF come from the germline V gene (reference sequence). For the CDR3, the DNA is TGTGCCACCAGCAGCTCCCTGGGACTAGCGAGAGCATTGGGGGGCACAGATACGCAGTATTTT. Encoded protein: CATSSSLGLARALGGTDTQYF.

The chain links TRBV4-2 to TRBJ1-1, with D perhaps TRBD1 (6 bases). In germline, CDR1 is LGHNA, CDR2 YNFKEQ. CDR3 size: 14 residues. V was shortened by 0 bases and J by 5 bases, with 10 bases between the two germline ends. The CDR3 sequence is CASSQDPGQTEAFF. In DNA, the CDR3 is TGTGCCAGCAGCCAAGATCCCGGACAGACTGAAGCTTTCTTT.

The chain is built from TRBV6-5 and TRBJ2-1, with 12 positions matching TRBD2. Germline V CDR1 and CDR2: MNHEY, SVGAGI. CDR3 length equals 14 residues. The junction had 2 bases not matched to a gene; V was cut back by 8 bases and J by 3 bases. This CDR3 is CASRTSGVYNEQFF. CDR3 nucleotides: TGTGCCAGCCGGACTAGCGGGGTCTACAATGAGCAGTTCTTC.

Written as DNA, the CDR3 is TGCGCCAGCAGCCAAGTTCTAGGAGGGGGCCGAACCGGGGAGCTGTTTTTT. This codes for CASSQVLGGGRTGELFF. The rearrangement links TRBV4-1 to TRBJ2-2; perhaps TRBD1 as D (7 bases). With 1 base removed from V and 5 bases from J, the gap between germline ends came to 17 bases. Germline V gene data show CDR1 as MGHRA and CDR2 as YSYEKL. The CDR3 has 17 residues.

The chain uses TRBV18 and TRBJ1-3; D is unclear. The CDR3 covers 13 residues. Trimming took 3 bases from V and 8 from J, leaving 11 bases between them. CDR1 is KGHSH, CDR2 LQKENI, per germline. DNA of the CDR3: TGTGCCAGCTCACCCACGGTCGGAGACACCATATATTTT. Protein product: CASSPTVGDTIYF.

CDR3 DNA sequence: TGTGCCAGCAGGAAAGAACCGGGACTAGCGCGTCTGGGGGAGCAGTACTTC. Translation gives CASRKEPGLARLGEQYF. The chain carries TRBV2 and TRBJ2-7; 10 bases align to TRBD2. The CDR3 consists of 17 residues. CDR1 is SNHLY, CDR2 FYNNEI, per germline. V was clipped by 6 bases and J by 7 bases; unmatched bases: 18. Supplemented by reference TRBV2 and TRBJ2-7, the full variable domain reads EPEVTQTPSHQVTQMGQEVILRCVPISNHLYFYWYRQILGQKVEFLVSFYNNEISEKSEIFDDQFSVERPDGSNFTLKIRSTKLEDSAMYFCASRKEPGLARLGEQYFGPGTRLTVT.

The chain couples TRBV9 to TRBJ1-2; 7 bases line up with TRBD1. CDR1 is SGDLS and CDR2 is YYNGEE in the germline V gene. Trimming at V came to 3 bases and at J to 8 bases, leaving 7 bases not matched to a gene. The CDR3 sequence is 13 residues long. Here the CDR3 reads CASSEFTGEGYTF. In DNA, the CDR3 is TGTGCCAGCAGCGAATTCACAGGGGAGGGCTACACCTTC.

The chain carries TRBV18 and TRBJ2-7, with D unclear. This CDR3 comprises 13 residues. Trimming removed 2 bases at V and 2 bases at J, with 7 bases between. The germline CDR1 and CDR2 sequences are KGHSH and LQKENI. Here the CDR3 reads CASSPDMAYEQYF. The CDR3 region has the DNA TGTGCCAGCTCACCAGATATGGCCTACGAGCAGTACTTC. Variable domain in full (rest from reference TRBV18 and TRBJ2-7): NAGVMQNPRHLVRRRGQEARLRCSPMKGHSHVYWYRQLPEEGLKFMVYLQKENIIDESGMPKERFSAEFPKEGPSILRIQQVVRGDSAAYFCASSPDMAYEQYFGPGTRLTVT.

The rearrangement joins TRBV18 to TRBJ2-5; no clear D gene. The germline V gene has CDR1 KGHSH and CDR2 LQKENI. V lost 2 bases, J lost 1 base, and 11 bases lay in between. The CDR3 spans 15 residues. The CDR3 DNA follows: TGTGCCAGCTCACCAGTGTCTCAGCTCCAAGAGACCCAGTACTTC. Its protein is CASSPVSQLQETQYF.

The V call is TRBV7-2, the J call TRBJ2-2; possibly TRBD1 for D (6 bases). The CDR3 covers 14 residues. The germline V gene encodes CDR1 SGHTA and CDR2 FQGNSA. V lost 1 base, J lost 6 bases, and 9 bases lay in between. The CDR3 loop is CASSLVSGAGELFF. The DNA of the CDR3 is TGTGCCAGCAGCTTAGTATCAGGGGCCGGGGAGCTGTTTTTT.

The genes are TRBV29-1 and TRBJ2-3; TRBD2 matches at 7 bases. From germline, CDR1 is SQVTM and CDR2 ANQGSEA. Trimming cost V 5 bases and J 0 bases; bases outside gene matches: 14. This CDR3 comprises 17 residues. This CDR3 reads CSVRGGDRGFSTDTQYF. DNA for the CDR3: TGCAGCGTTCGGGGAGGGGACCGCGGATTTAGCACAGATACGCAGTATTTT.

V and J are TRBV5-4 and TRBJ2-3; the match to TRBD2 covers 13 bases. Trimming removed 0 bases from V and 4 bases from J; junction bases left unmatched: 2. This CDR3 contains 16 residues. Germline loops: CDR1 SGHNT, CDR2 YYREEE (reference sequence). CDR3 residues: CASSLGTSGSSDTQYF. DNA of the CDR3: TGTGCCAGCAGCTTGGGGACTAGCGGGAGTTCAGATACGCAGTATTTT.

Written as DNA, the CDR3 is TGTGCCAGCCAAAACTCCCAAGCCTACGAGCAGTACTTC. Protein sequence: CASQNSQAYEQYF. The J gene is TRBJ2-7, the V gene TRBV6-5; no definite D call. The CDR3 totals 13 residues. V shed 8 bases and J shed 2 bases, with 13 bases lying between them. Germline V lookup: CDR1 MNHEY, CDR2 SVGAGI.

This chain uses TRBV6-6 with TRBJ2-6; TRBD2 matches 9 bases. From germline, CDR1 is MNHNY and CDR2 SVGAGI (reference sequence). V was pared by 4 bases and J by 0 bases, with 1 base of the junction left unmatched. The CDR3 is made up of 16 amino acids. The CDR3 loop reads CASSSSGISGANVLTF. The CDR3 DNA reads TGTGCCAGCAGTTCTAGCGGGATCTCTGGGGCCAACGTCCTGACTTTC.

The chain uses TRBV28 and TRBJ1-2; D is perhaps TRBD1 (5 bases). Germline assignment: CDR1 MDHEN and CDR2 SYDVKM. Between the trimmed V and J ends, which lost 10 bases and 8 bases, there was a span of 20 bases. The CDR3 consists of 13 residues. The CDR3 sequence: CATYPGGGQGYTF. The CDR3 nucleotides read TGTGCCACTTACCCCGGGGGGGGTCAAGGCTACACCTTC.

CDR3 sequence (DNA): TGCGCCAGCAGTCAATCGGGTAGTGCGGACTCCTATGGCTACACCTTC. Encoded protein: CASSQSGSADSYGYTF. The rearrangement joins TRBV23-1 to TRBJ1-2; no clear D gene. TRBV23-1 is recorded as an ORF, its role being uncertain. V was pared by 0 bases and J by 4 bases, with 15 bases between. The CDR3 runs 16 residues.

This chain uses TRBV5-1 with TRBJ2-5; no definite D call. In germline, CDR1 is SGHRS, CDR2 YFSETQ. The length of the CDR3 is 12 residues. V was cut by 0 bases and J by 1 base, with 1 base left in between. The CDR3 protein is CASSLAQETQYF. CDR3 in DNA: TGCGCCAGCAGCTTGGCCCAAGAGACCCAGTACTTC. The full variable domain, its missing parts supplied by reference TRBV5-1 and TRBJ2-5, is KAGVTQTPRYLIKTRGQQVTLSCSPISGHRSVSWYQQTPGQGLQFLFEYFSETQRNKGNFPGRFSGRQFSNSRSEMNVSTLELGDSALYLCASSLAQETQYFGPGTRLLVL.

The chain uses TRBV11-3 and TRBJ2-1, with 11 bases lining up with TRBD2. The V and J ends lost 1 base and 9 bases, in that order; junction bases with no gene match: 5. CDR3 size: 15 residues. Looked up from germline, CDR1 is SGHNT and CDR2 is YENEEA. The CDR3 loop reads CASSLAGLAVGEQFF. The CDR3 coding sequence is TGTGCCAGCAGCTTAGCGGGACTAGCGGTTGGTGAGCAGTTCTTC.

V usage is TRBV3-1 (or the pseudogene TRBV3-2) and J usage is TRBJ2-7; 9 bases line up with TRBD1. V shed 5 bases and J 5 bases; nucleotides not matched to a gene: 13. The CDR3 is 16 residues long. Per germline, CDR1 LGHDT and CDR2 YNNKEL (reference sequence). CDR3 DNA sequence: TGTGCCAGCAGCTTTTACATTACAGGGGGCGAGGACGAGCAGTACTTC. Translating gives CASSFYITGGEDEQYF.